This section outlines one TCR beta chain sequence together with its context. Antigen specificity is unknown. The junction differs from germline at one of its ends, possibly a read error. Germline V gene lookup returns CDR1 LNHDA and CDR2 SQIVND (reference sequence). This CDR3 region has 15 residues. Diagnostic assessment was based on clinical symptoms, serum thyroxine and TRAb, thyroid ultrasound and orbital computed tomography. The PBMCs were taken from around 9.1 ml of fresh peripheral blood. Amplification of TCR beta CDR3 regions used RNA as the template. A first-round RT-PCR of the TCR CDR3 used the HTBI primer set. TCRdb analysed the multiplex PCR reads with MiXCR anew, one entry per CDR3 protein. The sample includes roughly 30,000 distinct CDR3 sequences, 40% to 55% of them seen just once. The data are from a study of T cells in Graves' hyperthyroidism and ophthalmopathy. Study results and limitations: Expanded thyroid clonotypes (above 0.001) were mostly also found in blood.

Material for sequencing was blood. The receptor was isolated from a woman aged 25 to 39 with Graves' hyperthyroidism. The chain has TRBV19 and TRBJ2-7; the D gene is possibly TRBD2 (6 bases). For the CDR3, the DNA is TGTGCCAGTAGCCGAGCGGGCGTTGGGGCCTACGCGCAGTACTTC. Encoded protein: CASSRAGVGAYAQYF.